The next 20 T cell receptor beta chains were all read from a single sample in a study of blood T cells in healthy people across ages. A J-beta primer mix and a sample-barcoded 5' primer were used in a second PCR of roughly 7 to 12 cycles. TCRdb passed the 5' RACE reads through MiXCR, listing each CDR3 protein once. Among about 1.4 million distinct CDR3 sequences listed, approximately 59% were seen once. Sequenced: blood. Receptors originate from a man younger than 35 in good health.

The chain recombines TRBV3-1 with TRBJ2-5, with D possibly being TRBD2 (5 bases). V was shortened by 4 bases and J by 5 bases, with 17 bases between the two germline ends. Germline V gene data show CDR1 as LGHDT and CDR2 as YNNKEL (reference sequence). This CDR3 spans 15 amino acids. The CDR3 is CASSPQNTREETQYF. The CDR3 DNA sequence: TGTGCCAGCAGCCCCCAGAATACAAGGGAGGAGACCCAGTACTTC.

The chain joins TRBV9 to TRBJ2-3; a possible D gene is TRBD2 (6 bases). The CDR3 consists of 14 residues. Germline V gives CDR1 SGDLS, CDR2 YYNGEE. The V end was cut by 3 bases, the J end by 4 bases, with 12 bases between. The chain's CDR3 is CASSAATSSDTQYF. The CDR3 nucleotides are TGTGCCAGCAGCGCCGCGACTAGTTCAGATACGCAGTATTTT.

In DNA form, the CDR3 reads TGTGCCAGCAGTCCTCCCCCCCGACAGGTTAACTATGGCTACACCTTC. Its protein product is CASSPPPRQVNYGYTF. The genes are TRBV28 and TRBJ1-2; D might be TRBD1 (6 bases). The CDR3 is 16 amino acids. The germline CDR1 and CDR2 sequences are MDHEN and SYDVKM. Between the trimmed V and J ends, which lost 5 bases and 1 base, there was a span of 17 bases.

The chain uses TRBV18 and TRBJ1-2; D call uncertain. V shed 2 bases and J shed 9 bases, with 13 bases lying between them. Germline V lookup: CDR1 KGHSH, CDR2 LQKENI. This CDR3 is 13 amino acids long. The CDR3 here is CASSPIIGESYTF. CDR3 nucleotides: TGTGCCAGCTCACCAATAATTGGGGAGAGCTACACCTTC.

The chain couples TRBV27 to TRBJ1-1; D is uncertain. This CDR3 is built from 14 residues. Germline CDR1 MNHEY, CDR2 SMNVEV (reference sequence). V was trimmed by 2 bases and J by 1 base, leaving 8 bases between them. CDR3 coding DNA: TGTGCCAGCAGTTTAGTGATGGGGAACACTGAAGCTTTCTTT. Translating it yields CASSLVMGNTEAFF.

This rearrangement joins TRBV7-9 to TRBJ1-2, with no clear D. This CDR3 region has 18 residues. Trimming shortened V by 5 bases and J by 8 bases, and 30 bases separated the two germline ends. The germline V gene encodes CDR1 SEHNR and CDR2 FQNEAQ (reference sequence). The CDR3 is CASSLPTRVLPENSGYTF. The CDR3 DNA follows: TGTGCCAGCAGCCTCCCCACGAGAGTTCTCCCCGAGAACTCGGGCTACACCTTC.

The V and J genes are TRBV6-1 and TRBJ2-5; possible D gene TRBD1, 6 bases. Trimming shortened V by 11 bases and J by 11 bases, and 18 bases separated the two germline ends. From germline, CDR1 is MNHNS and CDR2 SASEGT. CDR3 length: 11 amino acids. CDR3 sequence: CASTGRNEQYF. CDR3 coding DNA: TGTGCCTCTACAGGGCGAAATGAGCAGTACTTC.

This clonotype has more than one count but fewer than ten. The V gene is TRBV9, the J gene TRBJ2-3; D not resolved. The CDR3 sequence is 15 residues long. V was clipped by 1 base and J by 5 bases, with 14 bases between them. Per germline, CDR1 SGDLS and CDR2 YYNGEE. The CDR3 loop reads CASSVSSANRDTQYF. The CDR3 nucleotides are TGTGCCAGCAGCGTAAGCAGCGCAAACCGAGATACGCAGTATTTT.

The chain combines TRBV28 with TRBJ2-7, with TRBD1 matching over 8 bases. The V and J ends lost 6 bases and 2 bases, in that order; junction bases with no gene match: 6. This CDR3 is built from 14 residues. CDR1 MDHEN and CDR2 SYDVKM come from the germline V gene. CDR3 in amino acids: CASRRTGSPYEQYF. The CDR3 bases are TGTGCCAGCAGACGGACAGGGAGCCCCTACGAGCAGTACTTC.

The table lists this clonotype with a few counts. The rearrangement links TRBV29-1 to TRBJ1-2; 7 positions match TRBD1. This CDR3 is 10 amino acids long. V lost 6 bases to trimming and J lost 8 bases; unmatched junction nucleotides: 3. From germline, CDR1 is SQVTM and CDR2 ANQGSEA. In nucleotides, the CDR3 is TGCAGCGTCCTACAGGGGGGCTACACCTTC. As protein: CSVLQGGYTF. The full variable domain, in which reference TRBV29-1 and TRBJ1-2 provide the parts outside the CDR3, is SAVISQKPSRDICQRGTSLTIQCQVDSQVTMMFWYRQQPGQSLTLIATANQGSEATYESGFVIDKFPISRPNLTFSTLTVSNMSPEDSSIYLCSVLQGGYTFGSGTRLTVV.

The chain carries TRBV24-1 and TRBJ2-7; 8 nucleotides line up with TRBD1. Looked up from germline, CDR1 is KGHDR and CDR2 is SFDVKD. With V trimmed by 7 bases and J by 7 bases, 8 bases remained unmatched. The CDR3 sequence is 13 residues long. The CDR3 region is CATRTGVGNEQYF. The CDR3 bases are TGTGCCACCAGGACAGGGGTAGGGAATGAGCAGTACTTC.

V gene TRBV20-1 combines with J gene TRBJ2-1; D gene uncertain. V gave up 5 bases and J gave up 3 bases, with 11 bases separating them. The CDR3 has 13 residues. CDR1 DFQATT and CDR2 SNEGSKA come from the germline V gene (reference sequence). CDR3 sequence: CSAGPAYYNEQFF. Written as DNA, the CDR3 is TGCAGTGCTGGCCCGGCCTACTACAATGAGCAGTTCTTC.

The rearrangement links TRBV20-1 to TRBJ2-1, with 12 bases aligning to TRBD2. The CDR3 has 15 residues. The germline CDR1 and CDR2 sequences are DFQATT and SNEGSKA (reference sequence). With 1 base clipped from V and 10 bases from J, the junction kept 8 bases outside the gene matches. CDR3 sequence reads: CSARALAGGLSEQFF. The CDR3 bases are TGCAGTGCTAGAGCCCTAGCGGGGGGGCTTTCGGAGCAGTTCTTC.

This clonotype was counted a few times. This chain connects TRBV20-1 to TRBJ1-4, with D hard to call. Germline values: CDR1 DFQATT, CDR2 SNEGSKA (reference sequence). The CDR3 runs 11 residues. V shed 3 bases and J shed 7 bases, with 6 bases lying between them. CDR3 loop: CSASLGEKLFF. The DNA of the CDR3 is TGCAGTGCTAGTTTGGGTGAAAAACTGTTTTTT.

The chain combines TRBV25-1 with TRBJ2-7, with TRBD2 identical over 7 bases. Germline trimming cut 3 bases from V and 1 base from J; bases unmatched to any gene: 18. CDR1 and CDR2 from the germline V gene are MGHDK and SYGVNS. The CDR3 spans 19 residues. The CDR3 DNA is TGTGCCAGCAGTGATCACCAGGGTAATCAGGCTAGCGGATCCTACGAGCAGTACTTC. Translated, it gives CASSDHQGNQASGSYEQYF.

The rearrangement uses TRBV11-1 and TRBJ2-1; the match to TRBD2 covers 10 bases. The germline V gene has CDR1 SGHAT and CDR2 FQDESV (reference sequence). With 5 bases clipped from V and 5 bases from J, the junction kept 6 bases outside the gene matches. This CDR3 contains 15 residues. CDR3 coding DNA: TGTGCCAGCAGCGACGCTAGCGGGGGTCACAATGAGCAGTTCTTC. Amino acids: CASSDASGGHNEQFF.

This clonotype was detected only a few times. The J gene is TRBJ1-5, the V gene TRBV4-1; D perhaps matches TRBD1 (6 bases). CDR3 length equals 14 residues. V was pared by 3 bases and J by 8 bases, with 14 bases between. Germline loops: CDR1 MGHRA, CDR2 YSYEKL. In DNA, the CDR3 is TGCGCCAGCAGCCAGTCTGGGGGCATGGAGCCCCAGCATTTT. Its translation is CASSQSGGMEPQHF.

The genes are TRBV7-6 and TRBJ2-5; possible D gene TRBD2, 5 bases. This CDR3 spans 14 amino acids. The V gene's germline CDR1 is SGHVS and CDR2 FNYEAQ. Between the trimmed V and J ends, which lost 0 bases and 3 bases, there was a span of 8 bases. The CDR3 spells CASSLAAAKETQYF. Written as DNA, the CDR3 is TGTGCCAGCAGCTTAGCAGCGGCCAAAGAGACCCAGTACTTC.

This clonotype was observed a few times. The V gene is TRBV7-2, the J gene TRBJ2-3, with D perhaps matching TRBD1 (6 bases). V was trimmed by 5 bases and J by 4 bases, leaving 10 bases between them. Germline CDR1 is SGHTA and CDR2 is FQGNSA. The CDR3 totals 13 residues. DNA for the CDR3: TGTGCCAGCAGCAGAGGGGGTCCAGATACGCAGTATTTT. Encoded protein: CASSRGGPDTQYF.

The chain employs TRBV20-1 and TRBJ2-7; 8 bases agree with TRBD2. This CDR3 is 13 amino acids long. CDR1 is DFQATT and CDR2 is SNEGSKA in the germline V gene (reference sequence). V lost 4 bases to trimming and J lost 7 bases; unmatched junction nucleotides: 9. CDR3 residues: CSATGLGVREQYF. The CDR3 DNA reads TGCAGTGCTACGGGACTAGGTGTTAGGGAGCAGTACTTC.